The rows below give T cell receptor beta chains drawn from one sample of a study of cytomegalovirus exposure and HLA in healthy donors. Measured with immunoSEQ multiplex PCR; TCRdb has only the in-frame clones, and not every one. The data hold 90,000 to 100,000 clones, with roughly 79% observed a single time. Source material: PBMCs. These receptors all come from a middle-aged man in good health and CMV-seronegative. The CDR3 runs from the conserved cysteine through the conserved F or W. The D gene is left open where the match is weak. The size field is filled for only some rows; it gives once, few, many or a size class.

clone size	V gene	D gene	J gene	CDR3 DNA	CDR3 protein
-	TRBV10-3	TRBD2	TRBJ2-1	TGTGCCATCAGTGAGTCAGATAGCGGGAGGGCCAGGAATGAGCAGTTCTTC	CAISESDSGRARNEQFF
-	TRBV9	TRBD1	TRBJ1-6	TGTGCCAGCAGCGTCGACAGGGGGAACAATTCACCCCTCCACTTT	CASSVDRGNNSPLHF
-	TRBV7-9	-	TRBJ1-2	TGTGCCAGCAGCACTCGGACAGACCTCTATGGCTACACCTTC	CASSTRTDLYGYTF
once	TRBV5-8	-	TRBJ1-1	TGTGCCAGCAGCTTGGGGCAGATCGGGTTTGACACTGAAGCTTTCTTT	CASSLGQIGFDTEAFF
-	TRBV29-1	-	TRBJ1-1	TGCAGCGGGTTCGGGGGCACTGAAGCTTTCTTT	CSGFGGTEAFF
-	TRBV19	TRBD1	TRBJ1-2	TGTGCCAGTACCCTGGGACAGGGGGCCAGCTACACCTTC	CASTLGQGASYTF
-	TRBV11-2	-	TRBJ2-2	TGTGCCAGCAGCTTAGATCGTGTCGGGGAGCTGTTTTTT	CASSLDRVGELFF
few	TRBV5-1	TRBD1	TRBJ1-4	TGCGCCAGCAGCCCAGGGCAGGGGACAGTGGGTGAAAAACTGTTTTTT	CASSPGQGTVGEKLFF
-	TRBV6-1	-	TRBJ1-6	TGTGCCAGCAATGGGGGACTTCGATCACCCCTCCACTTT	CASNGGLRSPLHF
-	TRBV7-8	TRBD1	TRBJ2-7	TGTGCCAGCAGCTTAAGGTGGGTGGGACAGAAGAACTACGAGCAGTACTTC	CASSLRWVGQKNYEQYF
few	TRBV7-2	TRBD2	TRBJ2-1	TGTGCCAGCAGCTTAATGAGGGCGGGAGGGCAGTTCTTC	CASSLMRAGGQFF
few	TRBV4-3	-	TRBJ1-3	TGCGCCAGCAGCCAAGAAGTCCCGAGCTCTGGAAACACCATATATTTT	CASSQEVPSSGNTIYF
-	TRBV21-1	-	TRBJ2-5	TGTGCCAGCATGCGACCGGGACAGGGGTCCAAAGAGACCCAGTACTTC	CASMRPGQGSKETQYF
few	TRBV5-1	-	TRBJ1-2	TGCGCCAGCAGCCTCTCAGCTAACTATGGCTACACCTTC	CASSLSANYGYTF
few	TRBV15	TRBD1	TRBJ1-1	TGTGCCACCAGCAGAGCGGGACAGTTGAACACTGAAGCTTTCTTT	CATSRAGQLNTEAFF
-	TRBV5-1	TRBD1	TRBJ2-7	TGCGCCAGCAGCTTCGTGGGACAGGGGGGCGACGAGCAGTACTTC	CASSFVGQGGDEQYF
-	TRBV28	TRBD1	TRBJ1-5	TGTGCCAGCAGGAAGTTTGGGGGACAGGGGGCTCGTCAGCCCCAGCATTTT	CASRKFGGQGARQPQHF
-	TRBV7-3	-	TRBJ2-1	TGTGCCAGCAGCCCGACGGGGGTTCCCCTTTACAATGAGCAGTTCTTC	CASSPTGVPLYNEQFF
-	TRBV27	TRBD1	TRBJ2-1	TGTGCCAGCAGTACCTTCGGGACAGGGGCCCGCAACAATGAGCAGTTCTTC	CASSTFGTGARNNEQFF
-	TRBV7-2	TRBD2	TRBJ2-1	TGTGCCAGCAGCTTTACCAGCGGGGGGGCCTATTACAATGAGCAGTTCTTC	CASSFTSGGAYYNEQFF
-	TRBV6-1	TRBD2	TRBJ2-1	TGTGCCAGCAGTCCTAGCGGGAGCTTGTACAATGAGCAGTTCTTC	CASSPSGSLYNEQFF
-	TRBV4-2	TRBD2	TRBJ2-7	TGTGCCAGCAGCCCGGGGGGCGGGGGGGGCTACGAGCAGTACTTC	CASSPGGGGGYEQYF
few	TRBV4-3	-	TRBJ2-7	TGCGCCAGCAGCCAAGATGAGTTCCGCGAGCAGTACTTC	CASSQDEFREQYF
-	TRBV11-2	-	TRBJ1-1	TGTGCCAGCAGCCCGCGGACAGTGCTGGTTTACACTGAAGCTTTCTTT	CASSPRTVLVYTEAFF
few	TRBV2	TRBD1	TRBJ2-7	TGTGCCAGCCTCCGGGACAGGGTGGCCGAGCAGTACTTC	CASLRDRVAEQYF
-	TRBV2	-	TRBJ1-4	TGTGCCAGCAGTGATTGGCGGAAAAATGAAAAACTGTTTTTT	CASSDWRKNEKLFF
-	TRBV19	TRBD1	TRBJ2-7	TGTGCCAGTAGCCGGGACAGGACGGTCTACGAGCAGTACTTC	CASSRDRTVYEQYF
-	TRBV7-2	-	TRBJ1-5	TGTGCCAGCAGCTTAGCTCCGGCGGGCGGCAATCAGCCCCAGCATTTT	CASSLAPAGGNQPQHF
-	TRBV25-1	-	TRBJ2-3	TGTGCCAGCAGTGTGACAGGCACAGATACGCAGTATTTT	CASSVTGTDTQYF
once	TRBV7-2	-	TRBJ2-7	TGTGCCAGCAGCTTTGGAGGGGGCGTCTCCTACGAGCAGTACTTC	CASSFGGGVSYEQYF
-	TRBV5-4	-	TRBJ2-3	TGTGCCAGCAGGTTTGGGCAGAGCACAGATACGCAGTATTTT	CASRFGQSTDTQYF
-	TRBV6-4	TRBD1	TRBJ2-1	TGTGCCAGCAGTGAATTACAGGGGGCAAGTGAGCAGTTCTTC	CASSELQGASEQFF
-	TRBV7-7	TRBD2	TRBJ2-1	TGTGCCAGCAGCTTAGGGGGGGGGAAGCAGTTCTTC	CASSLGGGKQFF
-	TRBV4-1	-	TRBJ1-4	TGCGCCAGCGGGCCGGGGATCCTAGGAACAACTAATGAAAAACTGTTTTTT	CASGPGILGTTNEKLFF
-	TRBV19	-	TRBJ2-7	TGTGCCAGTAGTATAGGATGGACACCAACTACTTACGAGCAGTACTTC	CASSIGWTPTTYEQYF
few	TRBV9	-	TRBJ1-4	TGTGCCAGCAGAGCCCAGGGCGATGAAAAACTGTTTTTT	CASRAQGDEKLFF
-	TRBV14	-	TRBJ1-1	TGTGCCAGCAGCCAAGCAGGGATGAACACTGAAGCTTTCTTT	CASSQAGMNTEAFF
-	TRBV19	TRBD1	TRBJ2-7	TGTGCCAGTAGTATAGGTACAGGGGCCTACGAGCAGTACTTC	CASSIGTGAYEQYF
-	TRBV30	-	TRBJ1-6	TGTGCCTGGAGTGTGGCTCAGGGATTCTTACCCCTCCACTTT	CAWSVAQGFLPLHF
-	TRBV21-1	-	TRBJ2-1	TGTGCCAGCAGCCAGAGGTGGGCGGGGGCCTGCTCCTACAATGAGCAGTTCTTC	CASSQRWAGACSYNEQFF
few	TRBV2	-	TRBJ1-2	TGTGCCAGCAGCCTAGGGGGAAACTATGGCTACACCTTC	CASSLGGNYGYTF
-	TRBV15	-	TRBJ2-7	TGTGCCGCCGGAGAAAGCTCCTACGAGCAGTACTTC	CAAGESSYEQYF
-	TRBV4-3	-	TRBJ1-2	TGCGCCAGCAGCCAAGCCGTACAGGGCCCCTATGGCTACACCTTC	CASSQAVQGPYGYTF
-	TRBV7-9	-	TRBJ2-7	TGTGCCAGCAGCTTACTCCCGGGACTGATGACCTACGAGCAGTACTTC	CASSLLPGLMTYEQYF
-	TRBV7-6	TRBD1	TRBJ2-7	TGTGCCAGCAGCTCCGGGACAGGGAAGGCCTACGAGCAGTACTTC	CASSSGTGKAYEQYF
-	TRBV6-6	-	TRBJ2-1	TGTGCCAGCATAGACGAGCGGGCCGGATCCTACAATGAGCAGTTCTTC	CASIDERAGSYNEQFF
few	TRBV29-1	-	TRBJ1-5	TGCAGCGTTGGTTGGGGGGAGGGTCAGCCCCAGCATTTT	CSVGWGEGQPQHF
-	TRBV5-8	TRBD1	TRBJ2-1	TGTGCCAGCAGCTTGGGGACAGGGGGTATCGCGAGATCTTACAATGAGCAGTTCTTC	CASSLGTGGIARSYNEQFF
-	TRBV5-1	TRBD2	TRBJ2-5	TGCGCCAGCAGCTTGCGTACTAGCGGGATTCAAGAGACCCAGTACTTC	CASSLRTSGIQETQYF
once	TRBV5-6	-	TRBJ2-7	TGTGCCAGCAAAGACACGGTCCGGGGCAGGGACTACGAGCAGTACTTC	CASKDTVRGRDYEQYF
few	TRBV7-2	TRBD1	TRBJ2-1	TGTGCCAGCAGCTCGACCGGGACAGCCTACAATGAGCAGTTCTTC	CASSSTGTAYNEQFF
-	TRBV27	-	TRBJ2-7	TGTGCCAGCAGTTCGACCGGGACACGAGCCTACGAGCAGTACTTC	CASSSTGTRAYEQYF
-	TRBV11-2	TRBD2	TRBJ2-1	TGTGCCAGCAGCTTCGAAGCGGGACTCCCAGGTGAGCAGTTCTTC	CASSFEAGLPGEQFF
once	TRBV5-1	-	TRBJ2-1	TGCGCCAGCAGCCGCGGGGGCGCGAACTACAATGAGCAGTTCTTC	CASSRGGANYNEQFF
-	TRBV29-1	-	TRBJ2-2	TGCAGCGTTTCAGGGGACACCGGGGAGCTGTTTTTT	CSVSGDTGELFF
-	TRBV7-9	-	TRBJ1-1	TGTGCCAGCAGCTTAGGCGGGACGACGGCTTTCTTT	CASSLGGTTAFF
few	TRBV30	-	TRBJ1-4	TGTGCCTGGAGTTCTGGACAGCTAATGTTTTTT	CAWSSGQLMFF
-	TRBV5-6	-	TRBJ2-5	TGTGCCAGCAGCTTATACGGGAAACAAGAGACCCAGTACTTC	CASSLYGKQETQYF
-	TRBV9	TRBD1	TRBJ2-1	TGTGCCAGCAGCGCCATAAGGACAGGGGTACGAGGTGAGCAGTTCTTC	CASSAIRTGVRGEQFF